One sample yielded the 19 T cell receptor beta chains listed below, sequenced in a study of beta chain features in type 1 diabetes. TCRB transcripts that were expressed got sequenced, as all of the isolated RNA had been reverse transcribed. The data were produced by immunoSEQ multiplex PCR, yet TCRdb's version contains in-frame clones alone and is incomplete. The sample contains approximately 250,000 clones, approximately 11% of which appear only once. Findings and limits, study-wide: Shortening of TCRB CDR3s, moderate but significant, appeared in all four CD4+ subsets of Type 1 diabetes patients.

These receptors have no known antigen. Sequences were obtained from naive CD4+ T cells from blood. Receptor source: a man aged 25-45 years with type 1 diabetes.

This clone was seen a handful of times. The gene calls are TRBV4-1 and TRBJ2-3; D uncertain. CDR3 length: 15 amino acids. Deletions cut 1 base from V and 1 base from J, with 9 bases between. The germline gives CDR1 MGHRA, CDR2 YSYEKL. This chain's CDR3 is CASSQVSLGTDTQYF. The CDR3 bases are TGCGCCAGCAGCCAAGTGAGTCTTGGCACAGATACGCAGTATTTT.

This clone was seen only a few times. The chain carries TRBV2 and TRBJ2-5; TRBD2 matches 7 bases. J was trimmed by 1 base and V by 9 bases; bases with no gene match: 8. Per germline, CDR1 SNHLY and CDR2 FYNNEI. CDR3 length: 14 residues. The CDR3 nucleotides read TGTGCCAGGGGGCCCAGCGGGGTCCAAGAGACCCAGTACTTC. It yields the protein CARGPSGVQETQYF.

The CDR3 protein is CSAHSSDTQYF. The DNA for the CDR3 is TGCAGCGCCCATAGCTCAGATACGCAGTATTTT. V and J are TRBV29-1 and TRBJ2-3; D not certain. CDR1 is SQVTM and CDR2 is ANQGSEA in the germline V gene. Trimming removed 7 bases at V and 4 bases at J, with 9 bases between. The CDR3 loop spans 11 amino acids.

This clone was recorded many times. The chain links TRBV29-1 to TRBJ2-7; 11 nucleotides line up with TRBD1. This CDR3 comprises 14 residues. Trimming at V came to 6 bases and at J to 4 bases, leaving 8 bases not matched to a gene. CDR1 and CDR2 (germline): SQVTM, ANQGSEA. The chain's CDR3 is CSVETGTGGYEQYF. The DNA for the CDR3 is TGCAGCGTCGAGACCGGGACAGGGGGATACGAGCAGTACTTC.

This rearrangement joins TRBV30 to TRBJ1-2, with 11 bases fitting TRBD1. The CDR3 is 13 amino acids. The V gene end was trimmed by 8 bases and the J gene end by 8 bases; junction bases not matched to a gene: 10. Germline CDR1 and CDR2: GTSNPN and SVGIG (reference sequence). CDR3 protein: CALRTGGTWGYTF. CDR3 DNA: TGTGCCCTGCGGACAGGGGGCACGTGGGGCTACACCTTC.

The chain has TRBV5-1 and TRBJ2-3; tentatively, D is TRBD1 (5 bases). This CDR3 is 15 amino acids long. The V and J ends lost 0 bases and 4 bases respectively, with 12 bases between them. Germline V CDR1 and CDR2: SGHRS, YFSETQ. The CDR3 bases are TGCGCCAGCAGCTTGGAGGGGCTATCGGCAGATACGCAGTATTTT. Encoded protein: CASSLEGLSADTQYF.

This clone showed up just a few times. The rearrangement links TRBV4-3 to TRBJ2-7; D is ambiguous. Germline-derived CDR1 and CDR2 are LGHNA and YSLEER. The V and J ends lost 3 bases and 6 bases respectively, with 9 bases between them. The CDR3 covers 12 residues. CDR3 in amino acids: CASSQLRGEQYF. CDR3 nucleotides: TGCGCCAGCAGCCAGCTCCGAGGCGAGCAGTACTTC.

This clone was detected only a few times. This sequence joins TRBV28 and TRBJ1-6; D call uncertain. V lost 8 bases to trimming and J lost 4 bases, with 9 bases between them. Germline CDR1 is MDHEN and CDR2 is SYDVKM. The CDR3 extends over 13 amino acids. CDR3 amino acids: CASAEGYNSPLHF. DNA for the CDR3: TGTGCCAGCGCCGAGGGTTATAATTCACCCCTCCACTTT.

This clone was counted only a few times. The rearrangement uses TRBV7-2 and TRBJ1-2; D gene uncertain. Germline assignment: CDR1 SGHTA and CDR2 FQGNSA. Trimming left V 1 base short and J 3 bases short, with 6 bases between. The CDR3 has 13 residues. The CDR3 reads CASSLDPDYGYTF. CDR3 DNA sequence: TGTGCCAGCAGCTTAGATCCAGACTATGGCTACACCTTC.

The chain employs TRBV30 and TRBJ1-2; 7 bases agree with TRBD1. Germline V gives CDR1 GTSNPN, CDR2 SVGIG (reference sequence). The length of the CDR3 is 13 residues. Losses at the gene ends were 1 base for V and 4 bases for J; bases not matched to a gene: 3. DNA of the CDR3: TGTGCCTGGAGTGGCGACAGGGCCTATGGCTACACCTTC. Encoded protein: CAWSGDRAYGYTF.

The chain links TRBV7-2 to TRBJ2-3; 7 bases line up with TRBD2. CDR1 and CDR2 from the germline V gene are SGHTA and FQGNSA. The V segment lost 5 bases and the J segment 2 bases; nucleotides outside the gene matches: 10. This CDR3 is built from 16 residues. Here the CDR3 DNA reads TGTGCCAGCAGCCCCCAGCGACTAGCACCCACAGATACGCAGTATTTT. Its translation: CASSPQRLAPTDTQYF.

The genes are TRBV7-2 and TRBJ1-6, with TRBD1 matching over 9 bases. The CDR3 extends over 16 amino acids. V lost 5 bases and J lost 9; bases outside the gene matches: 11. CDR1 and CDR2 from the germline V gene are SGHTA and FQGNSA. The CDR3 sequence is CASSPTGTGSGSPLHF. CDR3 coding DNA: TGTGCCAGCAGCCCGACCGGGACAGGGAGTGGTTCACCCCTCCACTTT. Together with reference TRBV7-2 and TRBJ1-6, the CDR3 gives the full variable domain: GAGVSQSPSNKVTEKGKDVELRCDPISGHTALYWYRQSLGQGLEFLIYFQGNSAPDKSGLPSDRFSAERTGGSVSTLTIQRTQQEDSAVYLCASSPTGTGSGSPLHFGNGTRLTVT.

V and J are TRBV9 and TRBJ2-6, with 8 bases matching TRBD2. Germline values: CDR1 SGDLS, CDR2 YYNGEE. Germline trimming cut 3 bases from V and 0 bases from J; bases unmatched to any gene: 8. This CDR3 has 18 residues. The CDR3 loop reads CASSAAGGGFSGANVLTF. CDR3 nucleotides: TGTGCCAGCAGCGCCGCCGGCGGGGGGTTCTCTGGGGCCAACGTCCTGACTTTC.

There are a few counts of this clone. The V gene is TRBV20-1, the J gene TRBJ2-5, with a tentative D call TRBD2 (5 bases). The CDR3 consists of 11 residues. Looked up from germline, CDR1 is DFQATT and CDR2 is SNEGSKA (reference sequence). The germline V and J ends were trimmed by 0 bases and 10 bases, with 9 bases remaining between them. CDR3 sequence: CSARDLRDQYF. Here the CDR3 DNA reads TGCAGTGCTAGAGATCTGAGGGACCAGTACTTC.

This clone showed up just a few times. The V and J genes are TRBV5-1 and TRBJ2-1; TRBD1 agrees at 10 bases. Germline CDR1 is SGHRS and CDR2 is YFSETQ. The CDR3 sequence is 13 residues long. Trimming cost V 9 bases and J 6 bases; bases outside gene matches: 6. DNA for the CDR3: TGCGCCACCCGACAGGGGGCGGGCAATGAGCAGTTCTTC. Translated: CATRQGAGNEQFF.

This clone was recorded a few times. The chain recombines TRBV4-2 with TRBJ1-1; TRBD1 is a possible D gene (6 bases). The germline CDR1 and CDR2 sequences are LGHNA and YNFKEQ. Between the trimmed V and J ends, which lost 1 base and 1 base, there was a span of 7 bases. This CDR3 is 14 amino acids long. This chain's CDR3 is CASSQGGPNTEAFF. In nucleotides, the CDR3 is TGTGCCAGCAGCCAAGGGGGGCCGAACACTGAAGCTTTCTTT.

This clone has a handful of counts. The chain joins TRBV10-3 to TRBJ2-7, with D possibly TRBD1 on 6 matching bases. CDR3 size: 12 residues. Trimming shortened V by 7 bases and J by 3 bases, and 10 bases separated the two germline ends. Germline V gene sequence: CDR1 ENHRY, CDR2 SYGVKD. The CDR3 sequence is CAIKETGYEQYF. CDR3 coding DNA: TGTGCCATCAAAGAGACAGGCTACGAGCAGTACTTC.

This clone came up a few times. This CDR3 is also generated by other DNA sequences in the sample. The chain has TRBV7-2 and TRBJ2-7; D unclear. V dropped 5 bases and J dropped 2 bases, with 7 bases sitting between them. Germline V gives CDR1 SGHTA, CDR2 FQGNSA. This CDR3 has 12 amino acids. The CDR3 loop reads CASSTRAYEQYF. DNA for the CDR3: TGTGCCAGCAGCACTCGGGCCTACGAGCAGTACTTC.

The V call is TRBV2, the J call TRBJ2-3, with TRBD2 matching 11 bases. Unmatched junction bases numbered 7, after V lost 6 bases and J lost 2 bases. This CDR3 contains 16 residues. Germline values: CDR1 SNHLY, CDR2 FYNNEI. Here the CDR3 reads CASSKLAGAITDTQYF. The CDR3 nucleotides are TGTGCCAGCAGCAAACTAGCGGGGGCCATCACAGATACGCAGTATTTT.